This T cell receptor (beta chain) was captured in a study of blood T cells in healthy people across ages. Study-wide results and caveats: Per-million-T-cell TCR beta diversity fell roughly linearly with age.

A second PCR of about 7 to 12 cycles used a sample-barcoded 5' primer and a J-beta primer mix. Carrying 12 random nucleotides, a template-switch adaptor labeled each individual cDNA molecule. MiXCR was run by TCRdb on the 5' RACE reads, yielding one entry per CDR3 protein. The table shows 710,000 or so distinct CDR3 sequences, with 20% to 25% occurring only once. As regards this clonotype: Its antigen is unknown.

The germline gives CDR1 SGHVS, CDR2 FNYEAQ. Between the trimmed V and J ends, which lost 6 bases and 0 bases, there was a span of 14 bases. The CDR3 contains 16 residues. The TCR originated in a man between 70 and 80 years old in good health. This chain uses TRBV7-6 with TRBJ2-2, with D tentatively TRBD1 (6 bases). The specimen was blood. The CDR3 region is CASSYRTDTNTGELFF. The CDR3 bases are TGTGCCAGCAGTTATAGGACAGACACGAACACCGGGGAGCTGTTTTTT.